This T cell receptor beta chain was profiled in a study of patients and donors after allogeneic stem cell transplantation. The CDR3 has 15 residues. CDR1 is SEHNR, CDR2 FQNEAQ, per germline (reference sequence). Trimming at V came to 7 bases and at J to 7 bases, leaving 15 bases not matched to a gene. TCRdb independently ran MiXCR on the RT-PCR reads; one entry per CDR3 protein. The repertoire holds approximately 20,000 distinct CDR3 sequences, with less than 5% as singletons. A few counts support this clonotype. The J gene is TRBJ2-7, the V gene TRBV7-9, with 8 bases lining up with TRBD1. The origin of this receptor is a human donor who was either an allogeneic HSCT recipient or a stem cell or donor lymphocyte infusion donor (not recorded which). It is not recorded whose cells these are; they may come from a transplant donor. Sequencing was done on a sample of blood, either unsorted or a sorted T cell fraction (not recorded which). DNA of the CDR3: TGTGCCAGCAAGGGGACAGGCCTTCTCTCAGGGGAGCAGTACTTC. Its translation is CASKGTGLLSGEQYF. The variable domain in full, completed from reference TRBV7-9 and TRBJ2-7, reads DTGVSQNPRHKITKRGQNVTFRCDPISEHNRLYWYRQTLGQGPEFLTYFQNEAQLEKSRLLSDRFSAERPKGSFSTLEIQRTEQGDSAMYLCASKGTGLLSGEQYFGPGTRLTVT.